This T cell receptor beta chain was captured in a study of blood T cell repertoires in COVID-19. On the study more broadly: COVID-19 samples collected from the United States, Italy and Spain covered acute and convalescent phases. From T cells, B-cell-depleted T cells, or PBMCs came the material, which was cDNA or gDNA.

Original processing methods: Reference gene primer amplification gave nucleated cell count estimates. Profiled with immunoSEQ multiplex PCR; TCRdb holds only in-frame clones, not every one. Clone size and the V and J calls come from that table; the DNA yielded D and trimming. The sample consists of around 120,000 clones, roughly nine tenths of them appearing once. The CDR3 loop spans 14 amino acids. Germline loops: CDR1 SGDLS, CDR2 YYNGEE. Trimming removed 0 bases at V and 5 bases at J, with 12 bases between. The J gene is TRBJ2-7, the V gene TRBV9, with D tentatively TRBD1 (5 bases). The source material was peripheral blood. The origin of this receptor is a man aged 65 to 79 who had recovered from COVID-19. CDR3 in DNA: TGTGCCAGCAGCGTAGAGGGGTTCCTGGACGAGCAGTACTTC. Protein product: CASSVEGFLDEQYF.